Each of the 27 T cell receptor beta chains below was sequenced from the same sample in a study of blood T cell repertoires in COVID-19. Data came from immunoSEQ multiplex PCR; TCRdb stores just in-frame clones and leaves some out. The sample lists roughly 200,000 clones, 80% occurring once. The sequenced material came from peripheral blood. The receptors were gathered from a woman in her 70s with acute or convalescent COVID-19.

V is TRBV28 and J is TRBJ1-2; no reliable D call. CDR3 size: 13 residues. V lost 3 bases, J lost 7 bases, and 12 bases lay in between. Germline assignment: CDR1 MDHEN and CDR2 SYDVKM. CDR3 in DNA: TGTGCCAGCAGTTTTGGGCGGGTTGGTGGCTACACCTTC. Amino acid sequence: CASSFGRVGGYTF.

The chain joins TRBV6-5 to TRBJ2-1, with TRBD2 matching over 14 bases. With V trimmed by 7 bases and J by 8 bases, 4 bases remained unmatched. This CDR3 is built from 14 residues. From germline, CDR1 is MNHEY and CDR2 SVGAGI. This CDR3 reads CASTGTSGSDEQFF. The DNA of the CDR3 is TGTGCCAGCACCGGGACTAGCGGGAGTGATGAGCAGTTCTTC.

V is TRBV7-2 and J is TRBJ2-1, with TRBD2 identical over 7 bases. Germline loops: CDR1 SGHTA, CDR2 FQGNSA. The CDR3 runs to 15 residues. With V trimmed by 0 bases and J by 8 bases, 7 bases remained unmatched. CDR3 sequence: CASSLAGGPYDEQFF. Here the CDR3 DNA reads TGTGCCAGCAGCTTAGCGGGAGGGCCTTATGATGAGCAGTTCTTC.

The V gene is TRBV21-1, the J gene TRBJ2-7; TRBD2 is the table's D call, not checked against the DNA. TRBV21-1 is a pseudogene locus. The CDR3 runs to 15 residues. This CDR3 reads CASSKVLAGVDEQYF. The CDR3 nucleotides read TGTGCCAGCAGCAAAGTTCTAGCGGGAGTTGACGAGCAGTACTTC.

CDR3 residues: CASTLQGGYTDTQYF. Here the CDR3 DNA reads TGTGCCAGCACCCTGCAGGGCGGATACACAGATACGCAGTATTTT. This rearrangement joins TRBV11-2 to TRBJ2-3, with a weak D call TRBD1 (5 bases). The ends were cut back, 7 bases at V and 2 bases at J, with 16 bases in the middle. Looked up from germline, CDR1 is SGHAT and CDR2 is FQNNGV. This CDR3 comprises 15 residues. The whole variable domain, filled in from reference TRBV11-2 and TRBJ2-3, reads EAGVAQSPRYKIIEKRQSVAFWCNPISGHATLYWYQQILGQGPKLLIQFQNNGVVDDSQLPKDRFSAERLKGVDSTLKIQPAKLEDSAVYLCASTLQGGYTDTQYFGPGTRLTVL.

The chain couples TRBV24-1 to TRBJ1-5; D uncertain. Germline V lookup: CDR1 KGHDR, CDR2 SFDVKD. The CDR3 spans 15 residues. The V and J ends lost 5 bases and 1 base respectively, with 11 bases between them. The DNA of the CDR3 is TGTGCCACCAGTGGAGGAGCCGGGAGCAATCAGCCCCAGCATTTT. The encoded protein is CATSGGAGSNQPQHF.

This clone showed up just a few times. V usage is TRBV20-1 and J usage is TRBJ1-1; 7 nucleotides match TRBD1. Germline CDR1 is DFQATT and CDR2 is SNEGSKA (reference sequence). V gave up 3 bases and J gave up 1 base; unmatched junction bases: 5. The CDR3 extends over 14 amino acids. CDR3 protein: CSASRDSQNTEAFF. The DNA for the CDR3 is TGCAGTGCTAGTAGGGACAGCCAGAACACTGAAGCTTTCTTT.

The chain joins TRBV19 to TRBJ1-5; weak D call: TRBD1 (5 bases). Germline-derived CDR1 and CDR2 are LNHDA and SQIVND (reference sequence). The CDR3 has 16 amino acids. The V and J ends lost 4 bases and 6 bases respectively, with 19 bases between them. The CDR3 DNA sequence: TGTGCCAGTAGTACCGGGGGACTCCTTCCAACTCAGCCCCAGCATTTT. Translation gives CASSTGGLLPTQPQHF.

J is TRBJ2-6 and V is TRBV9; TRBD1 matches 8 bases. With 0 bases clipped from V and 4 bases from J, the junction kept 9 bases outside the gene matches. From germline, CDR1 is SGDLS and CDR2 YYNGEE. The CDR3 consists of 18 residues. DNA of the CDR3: TGTGCCAGCAGCGTAGTATGGCAGGGGGCGCTCGGGGCCAACGTCCTGACTTTC. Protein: CASSVVWQGALGANVLTF.

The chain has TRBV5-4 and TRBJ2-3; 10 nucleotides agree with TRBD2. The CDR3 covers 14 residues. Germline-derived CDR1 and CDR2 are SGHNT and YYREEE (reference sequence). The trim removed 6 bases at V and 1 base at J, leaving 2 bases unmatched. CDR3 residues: CASTGLAGTDTQYF. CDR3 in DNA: TGTGCCAGCACCGGACTAGCGGGCACAGATACGCAGTATTTT.

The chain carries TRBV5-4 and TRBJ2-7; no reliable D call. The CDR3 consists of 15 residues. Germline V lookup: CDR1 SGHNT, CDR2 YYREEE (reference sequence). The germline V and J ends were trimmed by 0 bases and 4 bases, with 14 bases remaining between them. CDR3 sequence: CASSLGPSEAYEQYF. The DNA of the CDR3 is TGTGCCAGCAGCTTGGGTCCCAGCGAGGCTTACGAGCAGTACTTC.

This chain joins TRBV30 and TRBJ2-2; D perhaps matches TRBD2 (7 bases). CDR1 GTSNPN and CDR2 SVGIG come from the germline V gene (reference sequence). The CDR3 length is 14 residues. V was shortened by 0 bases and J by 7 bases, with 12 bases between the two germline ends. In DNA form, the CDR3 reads TGTGCCTGGAGTGTAAGGGGGGGATTCGGGGAGCTGTTTTTT. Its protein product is CAWSVRGGFGELFF.

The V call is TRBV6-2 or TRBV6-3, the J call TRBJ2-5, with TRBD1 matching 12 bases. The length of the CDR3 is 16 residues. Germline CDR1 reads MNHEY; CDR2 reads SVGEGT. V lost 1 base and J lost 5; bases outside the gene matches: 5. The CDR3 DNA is TGTGCCAGCAGTTACTTGGGACAGGGGGCTGGGGAGACCCAGTACTTC. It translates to CASSYLGQGAGETQYF.

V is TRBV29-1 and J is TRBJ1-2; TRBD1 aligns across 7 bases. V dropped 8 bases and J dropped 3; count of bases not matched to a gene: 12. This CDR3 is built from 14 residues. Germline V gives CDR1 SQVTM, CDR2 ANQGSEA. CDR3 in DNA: TGCAGCATCCAACCAGACAGGGACGACTATGGCTACACCTTC. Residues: CSIQPDRDDYGYTF.

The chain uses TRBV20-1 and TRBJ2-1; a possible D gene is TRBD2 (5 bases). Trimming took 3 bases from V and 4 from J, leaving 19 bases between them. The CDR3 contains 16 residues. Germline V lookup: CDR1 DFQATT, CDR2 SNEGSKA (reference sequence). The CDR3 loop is CSASPVGGGPYNEQFF. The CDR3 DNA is TGCAGTGCTAGTCCCGTGGGCGGAGGACCGTACAATGAGCAGTTCTTC.

The CDR3 nucleotides read TGTGCCAGCAGCCTAACTACAGGGGGTGACACTGAAGCTTTCTTT. Its translation is CASSLTTGGDTEAFF. The gene calls are TRBV5-4 and TRBJ1-1, with 8 bases aligning to TRBD1. V was clipped by 4 bases and J by 3 bases; unmatched bases: 8. Germline lookup yields CDR1 SGHNT and CDR2 YYREEE (reference sequence). The CDR3 is 15 amino acids.

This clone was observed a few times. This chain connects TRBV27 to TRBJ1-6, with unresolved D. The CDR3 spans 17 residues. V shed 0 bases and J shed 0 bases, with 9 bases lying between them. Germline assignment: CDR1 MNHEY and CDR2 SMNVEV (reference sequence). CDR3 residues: CASSLSTGSSYNSPLHF. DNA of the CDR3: TGTGCCAGCAGTTTATCGACGGGGAGCTCCTATAATTCACCCCTCCACTTT.

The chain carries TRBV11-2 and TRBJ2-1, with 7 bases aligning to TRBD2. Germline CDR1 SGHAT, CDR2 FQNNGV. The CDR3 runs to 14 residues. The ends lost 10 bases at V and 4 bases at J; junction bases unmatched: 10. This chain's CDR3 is CATRRSGAYNEQFF. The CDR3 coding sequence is TGTGCCACCCGGCGGAGCGGGGCTTACAATGAGCAGTTCTTC.

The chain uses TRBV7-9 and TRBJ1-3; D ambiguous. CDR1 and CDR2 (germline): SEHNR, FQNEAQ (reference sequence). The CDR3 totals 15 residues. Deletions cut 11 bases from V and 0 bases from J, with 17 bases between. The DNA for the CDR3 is TGTGCCGGCGAACACGACACGAACTCTGGAAACACCATATATTTT. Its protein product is CAGEHDTNSGNTIYF.

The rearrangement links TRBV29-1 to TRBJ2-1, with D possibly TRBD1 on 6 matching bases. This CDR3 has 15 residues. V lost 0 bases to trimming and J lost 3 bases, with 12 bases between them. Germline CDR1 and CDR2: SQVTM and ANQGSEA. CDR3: CSVEEWQGHYNEQFF. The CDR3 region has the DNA TGCAGCGTTGAAGAGTGGCAGGGGCACTACAATGAGCAGTTCTTC.

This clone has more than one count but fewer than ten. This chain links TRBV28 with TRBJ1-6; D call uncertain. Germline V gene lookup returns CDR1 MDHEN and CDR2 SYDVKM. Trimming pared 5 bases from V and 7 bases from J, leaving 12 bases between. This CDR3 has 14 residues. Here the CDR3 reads CASSPTSSNSPLHF. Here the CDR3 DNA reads TGTGCCAGCAGTCCTACTTCAAGCAATTCACCCCTCCACTTT.

The CDR3 bases are TGTGCCAGCAGCTTAAAGACTAGCGGGAACAATGAGCAGTTCTTC. Protein product: CASSLKTSGNNEQFF. The V and J genes are TRBV7-2 and TRBJ2-1, with 11 bases aligning to TRBD2. CDR3 length equals 15 residues. After removal of 2 bases from V and 5 bases from J, the junction contained 2 bases not matched to a gene. Germline loops: CDR1 SGHTA, CDR2 FQGNSA.

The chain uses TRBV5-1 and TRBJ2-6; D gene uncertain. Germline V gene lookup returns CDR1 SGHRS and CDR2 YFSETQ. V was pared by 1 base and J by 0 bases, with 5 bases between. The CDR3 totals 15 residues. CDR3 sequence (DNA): TGCGCCAGCAGCTTGCTGCGCTCTGGGGCCAACGTCCTGACTTTC. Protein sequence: CASSLLRSGANVLTF.

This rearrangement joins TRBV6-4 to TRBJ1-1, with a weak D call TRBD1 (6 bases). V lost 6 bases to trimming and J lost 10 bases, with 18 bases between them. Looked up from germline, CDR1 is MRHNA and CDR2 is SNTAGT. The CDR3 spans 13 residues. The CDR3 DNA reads TGTGCCAGCAGCCCTGAGGCAGGGGTTAGAGCTTTCTTT. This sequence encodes CASSPEAGVRAFF.

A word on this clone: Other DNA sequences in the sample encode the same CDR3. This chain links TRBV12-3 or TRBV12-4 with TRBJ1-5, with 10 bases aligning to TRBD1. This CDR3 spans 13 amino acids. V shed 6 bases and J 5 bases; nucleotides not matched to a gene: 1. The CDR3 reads CASSGTGDQPQHF. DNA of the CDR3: TGTGCCAGCAGCGGGACAGGGGATCAGCCCCAGCATTTT.

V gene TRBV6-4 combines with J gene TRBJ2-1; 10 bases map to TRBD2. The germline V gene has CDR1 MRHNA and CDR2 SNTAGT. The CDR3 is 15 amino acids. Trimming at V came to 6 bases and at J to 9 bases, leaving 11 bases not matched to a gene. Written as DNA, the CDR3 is TGTGCCAGCAGCCGGTCAGCGGGAGGGGGGGGTGAGCAGTTCTTC. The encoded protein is CASSRSAGGGGEQFF.

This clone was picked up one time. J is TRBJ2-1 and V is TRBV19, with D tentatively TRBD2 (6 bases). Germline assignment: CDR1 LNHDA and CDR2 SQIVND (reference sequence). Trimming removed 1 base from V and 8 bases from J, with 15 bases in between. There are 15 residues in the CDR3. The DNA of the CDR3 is TGTGCCAGTAGTATAGCCCTCCCTTCTAGCGATGAGCAGTTCTTC. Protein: CASSIALPSSDEQFF. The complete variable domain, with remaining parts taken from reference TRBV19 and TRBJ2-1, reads DGGITQSPKYLFRKEGQNVTLSCEQNLNHDAMYWYRQDPGQGLRLIYYSQIVNDFQKGDIAEGYSVSREKKESFPLTVTSAQKNPTAFYLCASSIALPSSDEQFFGPGTRLTVL.